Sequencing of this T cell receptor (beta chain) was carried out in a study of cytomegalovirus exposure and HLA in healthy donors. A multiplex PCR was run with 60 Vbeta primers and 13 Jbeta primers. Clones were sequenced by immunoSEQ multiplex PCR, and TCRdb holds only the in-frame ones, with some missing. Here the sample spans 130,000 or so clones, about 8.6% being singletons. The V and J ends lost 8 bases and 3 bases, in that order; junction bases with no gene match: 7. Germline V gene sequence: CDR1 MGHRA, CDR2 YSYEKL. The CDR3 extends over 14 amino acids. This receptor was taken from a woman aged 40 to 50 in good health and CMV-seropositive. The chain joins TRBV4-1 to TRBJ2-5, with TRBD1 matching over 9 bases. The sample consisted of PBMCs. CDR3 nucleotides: TGCGCCAGCGGGACAGGGAGGGAGAAAGAGACCCAGTACTTC. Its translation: CASGTGREKETQYF.